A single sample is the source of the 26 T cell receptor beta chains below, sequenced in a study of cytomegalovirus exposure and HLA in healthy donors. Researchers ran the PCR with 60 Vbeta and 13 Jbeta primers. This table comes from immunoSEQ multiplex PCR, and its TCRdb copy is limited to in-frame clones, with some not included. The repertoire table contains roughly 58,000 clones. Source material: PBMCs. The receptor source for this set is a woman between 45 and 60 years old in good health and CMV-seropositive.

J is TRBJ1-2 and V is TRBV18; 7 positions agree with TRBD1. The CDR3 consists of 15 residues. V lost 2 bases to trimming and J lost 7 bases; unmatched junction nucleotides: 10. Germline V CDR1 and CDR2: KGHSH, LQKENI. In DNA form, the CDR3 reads TGTGCCAGCTCACCAGCAATCGACAGGGTTGGTGGCTACACCTTC. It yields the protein CASSPAIDRVGGYTF.

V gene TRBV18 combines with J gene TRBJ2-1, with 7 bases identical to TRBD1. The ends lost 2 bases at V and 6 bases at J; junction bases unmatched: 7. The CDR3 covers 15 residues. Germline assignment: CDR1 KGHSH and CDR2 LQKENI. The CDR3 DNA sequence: TGTGCCAGCTCACCAATGCAGGGGGTTGGCAATGAGCAGTTCTTC. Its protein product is CASSPMQGVGNEQFF.

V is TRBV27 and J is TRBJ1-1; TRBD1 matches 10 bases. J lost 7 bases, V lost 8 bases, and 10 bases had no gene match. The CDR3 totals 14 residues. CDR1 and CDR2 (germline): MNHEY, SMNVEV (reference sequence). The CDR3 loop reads CASGGTGESNEAFF. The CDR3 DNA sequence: TGTGCCAGCGGGGGGACAGGGGAGTCCAATGAAGCTTTCTTT.

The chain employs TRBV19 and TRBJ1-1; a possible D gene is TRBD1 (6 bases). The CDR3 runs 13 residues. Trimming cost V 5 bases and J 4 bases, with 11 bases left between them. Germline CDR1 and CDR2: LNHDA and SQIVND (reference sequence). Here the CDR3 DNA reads TGTGCCAGTAGTCCCAGACAGGCCACTGAAGCTTTCTTT. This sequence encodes CASSPRQATEAFF.

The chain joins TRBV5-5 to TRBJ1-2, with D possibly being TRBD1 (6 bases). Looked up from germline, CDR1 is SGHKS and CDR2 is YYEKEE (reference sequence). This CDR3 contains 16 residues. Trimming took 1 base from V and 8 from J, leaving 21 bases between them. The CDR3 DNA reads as TGTGCCAGCAGCTTGTTCCCGTCGCAGGGGCAGAGGGGCTACACCTTC. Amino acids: CASSLFPSQGQRGYTF.

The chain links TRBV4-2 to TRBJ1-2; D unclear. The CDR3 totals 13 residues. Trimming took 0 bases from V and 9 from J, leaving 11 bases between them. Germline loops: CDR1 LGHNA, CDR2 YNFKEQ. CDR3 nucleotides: TGTGCCAGCAGCCAAGACAGCGTGGATAGCTACACCTTC. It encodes CASSQDSVDSYTF.

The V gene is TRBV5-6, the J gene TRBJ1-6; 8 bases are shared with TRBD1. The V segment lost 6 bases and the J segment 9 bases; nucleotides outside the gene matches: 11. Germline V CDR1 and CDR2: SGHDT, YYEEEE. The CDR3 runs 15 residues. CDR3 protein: CASKTAGGRISPLHF. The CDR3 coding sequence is TGTGCCAGCAAGACAGCAGGGGGCCGTATTTCACCCCTCCACTTT. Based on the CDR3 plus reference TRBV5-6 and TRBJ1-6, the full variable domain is DAGVTQSPTHLIKTRGQQVTLRCSPKSGHDTVSWYQQALGQGPQFIFQYYEEEERQRGNFPDRFSGHQFPNYSSELNVNALLLGDSALYLCASKTAGGRISPLHFGNGTRLTVT.

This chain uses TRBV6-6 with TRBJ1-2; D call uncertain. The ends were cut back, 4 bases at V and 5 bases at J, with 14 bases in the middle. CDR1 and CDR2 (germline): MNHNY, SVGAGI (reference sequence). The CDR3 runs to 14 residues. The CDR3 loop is CASSLEDGPYGYTF. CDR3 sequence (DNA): TGTGCCAGCAGTTTGGAGGACGGACCTTATGGCTACACCTTC.

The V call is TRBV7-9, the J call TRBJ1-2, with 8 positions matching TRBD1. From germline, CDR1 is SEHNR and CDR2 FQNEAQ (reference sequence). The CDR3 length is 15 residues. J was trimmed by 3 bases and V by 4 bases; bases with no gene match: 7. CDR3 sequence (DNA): TGTGCCAGCAGCTCGTTCGACAGGGGAGACTATGGCTACACCTTC. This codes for CASSSFDRGDYGYTF.

The DNA of the CDR3 is TGTGCCAGCTCGCCTTCCTCAAGTGCGGGACAGGGCCCGAGCTCCTACAATGAGCAGTTCTTC. Its translation is CASSPSSSAGQGPSSYNEQFF. This rearrangement joins TRBV18 to TRBJ2-1; the match to TRBD1 covers 9 bases. The CDR3 spans 21 residues. Germline CDR1 KGHSH, CDR2 LQKENI. The V and J ends lost 6 bases and 0 bases, in that order; junction bases with no gene match: 21.

CDR3 sequence: CASTEALAVNTGELFF. The CDR3 DNA is TGTGCCAGCACCGAGGCCCTAGCGGTGAACACCGGGGAGCTGTTTTTT. The V call is TRBV27, the J call TRBJ2-2; 7 bases are shared with TRBD2. V lost 7 bases and J lost 1; bases outside the gene matches: 9. Germline loops: CDR1 MNHEY, CDR2 SMNVEV (reference sequence). The CDR3 sequence is 16 residues long.

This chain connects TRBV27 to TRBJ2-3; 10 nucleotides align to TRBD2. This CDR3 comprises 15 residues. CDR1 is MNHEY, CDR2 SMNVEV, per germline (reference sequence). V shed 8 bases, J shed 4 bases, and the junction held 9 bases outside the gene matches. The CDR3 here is CASSVAGGVADTQYF. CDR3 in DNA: TGTGCCAGCTCTGTAGCGGGAGGAGTCGCAGATACGCAGTATTTT.

DNA for the CDR3: TGTGCCAGCAGAGAGCGGGAGGTGGAATACGAGCAGTACTTC. Translating it yields CASREREVEYEQYF. The gene calls are TRBV28 and TRBJ2-7; 9 bases are a match to TRBD2. Germline lookup yields CDR1 MDHEN and CDR2 SYDVKM. The CDR3 extends over 14 amino acids. V dropped 6 bases and J dropped 4; count of bases not matched to a gene: 7.

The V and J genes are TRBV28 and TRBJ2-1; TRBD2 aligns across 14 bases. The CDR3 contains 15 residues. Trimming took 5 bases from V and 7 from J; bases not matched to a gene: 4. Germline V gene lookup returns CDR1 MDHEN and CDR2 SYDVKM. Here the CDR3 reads CASSARTSGRNEQFF. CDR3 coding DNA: TGTGCCAGCAGTGCGCGGACTAGCGGGAGGAATGAGCAGTTCTTC. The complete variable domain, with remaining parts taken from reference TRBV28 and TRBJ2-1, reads DVKVTQSSRYLVKRTGEKVFLECVQDMDHENMFWYRQDPGLGLRLIYFSYDVKMKEKGDIPEGYSVSREKKERFSLILESASTNQTSMYLCASSARTSGRNEQFFGPGTRLTVL.

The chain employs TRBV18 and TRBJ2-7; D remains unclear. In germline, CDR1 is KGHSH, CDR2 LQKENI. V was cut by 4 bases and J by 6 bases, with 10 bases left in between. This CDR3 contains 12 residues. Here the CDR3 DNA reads TGTGCCAGCTCACTAACAGTAAGCGAGCAGTACTTC. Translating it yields CASSLTVSEQYF.

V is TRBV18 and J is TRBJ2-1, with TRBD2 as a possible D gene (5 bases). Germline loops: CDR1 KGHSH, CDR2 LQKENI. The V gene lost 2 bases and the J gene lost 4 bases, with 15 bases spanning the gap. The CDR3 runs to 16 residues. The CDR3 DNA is TGTGCCAGCTCACCAGCGGGCCTCTACTCTTACAATGAGCAGTTCTTC. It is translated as CASSPAGLYSYNEQFF.

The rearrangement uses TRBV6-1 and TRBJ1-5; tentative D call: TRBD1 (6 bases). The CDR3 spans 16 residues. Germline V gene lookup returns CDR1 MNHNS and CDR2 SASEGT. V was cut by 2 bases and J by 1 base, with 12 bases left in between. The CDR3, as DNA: TGTGCCAGCAGTGAAATGCGAAGGGGGAGCAATCAGCCCCAGCATTTT. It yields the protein CASSEMRRGSNQPQHF.

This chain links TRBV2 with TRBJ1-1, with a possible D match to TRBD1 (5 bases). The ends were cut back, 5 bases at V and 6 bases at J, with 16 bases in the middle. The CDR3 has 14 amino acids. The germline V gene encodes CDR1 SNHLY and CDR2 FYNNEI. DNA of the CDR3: TGTGCCAGCAGTATCGCAGGGTTATCGGCTGAAGCTTTCTTT. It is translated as CASSIAGLSAEAFF.

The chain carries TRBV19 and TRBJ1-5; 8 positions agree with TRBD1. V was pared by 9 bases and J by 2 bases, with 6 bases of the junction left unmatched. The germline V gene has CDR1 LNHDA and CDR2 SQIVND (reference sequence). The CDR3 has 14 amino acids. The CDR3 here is CASAGGLGNQPQHF. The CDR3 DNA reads TGTGCCAGCGCAGGGGGCTTGGGCAATCAGCCCCAGCATTTT.

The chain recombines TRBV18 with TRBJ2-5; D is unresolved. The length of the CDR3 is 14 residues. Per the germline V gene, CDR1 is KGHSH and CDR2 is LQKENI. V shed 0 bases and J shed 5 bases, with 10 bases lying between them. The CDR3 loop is CASSPPASLETQYF. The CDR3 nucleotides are TGTGCCAGCTCACCACCGGCCAGTTTGGAGACCCAGTACTTC.

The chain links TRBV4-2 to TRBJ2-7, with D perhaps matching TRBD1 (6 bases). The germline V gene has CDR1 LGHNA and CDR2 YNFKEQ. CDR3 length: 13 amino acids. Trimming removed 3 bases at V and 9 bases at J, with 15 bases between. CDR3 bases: TGTGCCAGCAGCCATGACAGGCCCCAGCTGCAGTACTTC. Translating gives CASSHDRPQLQYF.

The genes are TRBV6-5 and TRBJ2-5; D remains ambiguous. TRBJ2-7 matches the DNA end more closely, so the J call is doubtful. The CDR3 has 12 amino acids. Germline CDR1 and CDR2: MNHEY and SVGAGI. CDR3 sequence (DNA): TGTGCCAGCAGAGAGACGGGTTACGAGCAGTACTTC. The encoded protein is CASRETGYEQYF.

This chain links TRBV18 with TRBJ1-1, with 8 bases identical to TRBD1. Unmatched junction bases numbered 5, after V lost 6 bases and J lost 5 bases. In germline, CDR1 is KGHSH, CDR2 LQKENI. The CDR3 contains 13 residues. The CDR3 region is CASSLDRATEAFF. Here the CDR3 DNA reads TGTGCCAGCTCTCTGGACAGGGCTACTGAAGCTTTCTTT.

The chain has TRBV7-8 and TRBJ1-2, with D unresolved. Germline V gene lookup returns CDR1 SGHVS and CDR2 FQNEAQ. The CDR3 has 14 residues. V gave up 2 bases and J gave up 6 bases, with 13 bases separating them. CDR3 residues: CASSLSRVLDGYTF. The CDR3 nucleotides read TGTGCCAGCAGCTTAAGTCGGGTCTTGGATGGCTACACCTTC. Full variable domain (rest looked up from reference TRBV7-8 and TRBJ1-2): GAGVSQSPRYKVAKRGQDVALRCDPISGHVSLFWYQQALGQGPEFLTYFQNEAQLDKSGLPSDRFFAERPEGSVSTLKIQRTQQEDSAVYLCASSLSRVLDGYTFGSGTRLTVV.

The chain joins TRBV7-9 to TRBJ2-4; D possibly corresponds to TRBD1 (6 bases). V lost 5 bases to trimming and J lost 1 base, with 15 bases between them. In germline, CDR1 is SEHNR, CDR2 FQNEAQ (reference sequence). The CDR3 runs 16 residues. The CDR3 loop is CASSPVSQGAKNIQYF. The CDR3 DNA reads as TGTGCCAGCAGCCCCGTTTCACAGGGCGCCAAAAACATTCAGTACTTC.

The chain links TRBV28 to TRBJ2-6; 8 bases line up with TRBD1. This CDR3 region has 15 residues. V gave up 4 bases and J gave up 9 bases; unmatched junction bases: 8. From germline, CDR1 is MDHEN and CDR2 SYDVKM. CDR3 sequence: CASSSLGQGGNVLTF. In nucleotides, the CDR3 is TGTGCCAGCAGTTCACTCGGACAGGGTGGCAACGTCCTGACTTTC.